This record looks at one TCR beta chain sequence and its context. A sample-barcoded 5' primer and a J-beta primer mix were used in a second PCR of roughly 7 to 11 cycles. Using its own MiXCR run on the 5' RACE reads, TCRdb lists one record per CDR3 protein. The sample shows around 780,000 distinct CDR3 sequences, about 61% of them seen only once. These data belong to a study of blood T cells in healthy people across ages. The V and J ends lost 3 bases and 4 bases respectively, with 16 bases between them. CDR1 is DFQATT, CDR2 SNEGSKA, per germline (reference sequence). CDR3 length: 14 residues. Sequenced material: blood. The TCR sequence derives from a man in his forties in good health. The chain joins TRBV20-1 to TRBJ2-7, with unresolved D. CDR3 DNA: TGCAGTGCTAGGGCCGACGGAATCCTGTACGAGCAGTACTTC. The encoded protein is CSARADGILYEQYF.